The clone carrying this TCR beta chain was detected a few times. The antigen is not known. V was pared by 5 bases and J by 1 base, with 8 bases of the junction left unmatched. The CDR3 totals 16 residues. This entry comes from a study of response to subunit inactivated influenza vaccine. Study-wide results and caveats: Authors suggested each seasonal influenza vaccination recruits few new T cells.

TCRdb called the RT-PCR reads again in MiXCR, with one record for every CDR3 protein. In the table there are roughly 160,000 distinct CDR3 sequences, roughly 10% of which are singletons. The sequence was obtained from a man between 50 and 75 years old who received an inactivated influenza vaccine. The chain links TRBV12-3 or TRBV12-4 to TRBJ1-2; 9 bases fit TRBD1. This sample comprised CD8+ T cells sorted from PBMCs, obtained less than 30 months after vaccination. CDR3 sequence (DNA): TGTGCCAGCAGTACTGATCCGGGACAGGGTAACTATGGCTACACCTTC. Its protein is CASSTDPGQGNYGYTF.